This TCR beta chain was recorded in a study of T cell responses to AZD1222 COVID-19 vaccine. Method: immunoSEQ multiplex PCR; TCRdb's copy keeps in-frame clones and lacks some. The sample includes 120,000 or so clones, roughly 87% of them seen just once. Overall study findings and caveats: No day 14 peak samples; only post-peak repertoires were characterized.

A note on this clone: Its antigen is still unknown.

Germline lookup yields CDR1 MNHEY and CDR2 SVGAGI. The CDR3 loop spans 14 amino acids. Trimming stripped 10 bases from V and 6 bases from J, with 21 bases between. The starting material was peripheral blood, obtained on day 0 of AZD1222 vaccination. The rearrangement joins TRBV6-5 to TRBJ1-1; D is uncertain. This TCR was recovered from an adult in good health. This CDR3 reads CATGHKGSTPEAFF. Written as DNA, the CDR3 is TGTGCCACCGGCCATAAGGGTTCTACCCCTGAAGCTTTCTTT.